The clone carrying this TCR beta chain was picked up one time. V lost 6 bases, J lost 15 bases, and 16 bases stayed unmatched. CDR1 and CDR2 from the germline V gene are SNHLY and FYNNEI. The CDR3 has 14 residues. A sample-barcoded 5' primer and a J-beta primer mix were used in a second PCR of about 6 to 11 cycles. MiXCR, applied by TCRdb to the 5' RACE reads, yields one record per CDR3 protein. This table holds almost 800,000 distinct CDR3 sequences, 55% to 70% found once. This sample was included in a study of blood T cells in healthy people across ages. The V gene is TRBV2, the J gene TRBJ2-4; the match to TRBD1 covers 8 bases. Input material: blood. The TCR originated in a man aged 30-40 years in good health. The CDR3 nucleotides are TGTGCCAGCAGCGACCGGGACAGGTCCACCGAAAGGTACTTC. Protein product: CASSDRDRSTERYF.